Detailed here is one TCR beta chain. The CDR3 is 15 residues long. V shed 4 bases, J shed 0 bases, and the junction held 4 bases outside the gene matches. Germline CDR1 is PRHDT and CDR2 is FYEKMQ (reference sequence). Amplified material comprised TCR beta CDR3 regions derived from RNA transcripts. First-round RT-PCR with HTBI primers preceded a second-round multiplex PCR. In TCRdb, the multiplex PCR reads were re-called with MiXCR into one record per CDR3 protein. The sample lists under 350,000 distinct CDR3 sequences; roughly 17% were seen once. This record comes from a study of Graves' ophthalmopathy and Graves' hyperthyroidism.

This rearrangement joins TRBV13 to TRBJ2-7; 9 bases fit TRBD1. Input material: peripheral blood. This receptor was identified in an adult man with Graves' ophthalmopathy. The CDR3 DNA sequence: TGTGCCAGCAGCTCCACAGGGGGCCCCTCCTACGAGCAGTACTTC. Translated, it gives CASSSTGGPSYEQYF.